This TCR beta chain was recorded in a study of beta chain features in type 1 diabetes. Study-wide points: Reads derived from cDNA could over-represent cells showing high TCR expression.

The investigators reverse transcribed all of the isolated RNA, so they sequenced expressed TCRB transcripts. Repertoires were generated with immunoSEQ multiplex PCR, while TCRdb's copy carries only in-frame clones and drops some. The sample records 40,000 to 45,000 clones, approximately 49% being singletons. Notes on this clone: Its antigen is unidentified.

V was clipped by 5 bases and J by 7 bases; unmatched bases: 11. CDR3 length: 15 amino acids. The germline gives CDR1 LNHNV, CDR2 YYDKDF (reference sequence). Source material: central memory CD4+ T cells from blood. The sequence came from a woman aged 18-30 years in good health. The V and J genes are TRBV15 and TRBJ2-1; the match to TRBD2 covers 7 bases. The CDR3 protein is CATSPIGGSSNEQFF. CDR3 DNA: TGTGCCACCAGCCCCATCGGCGGGAGTAGTAATGAGCAGTTCTTC. The complete variable domain, with remaining parts taken from reference TRBV15 and TRBJ2-1, reads DAMVIQNPRYQVTQFGKPVTLSCSQTLNHNVMYWYQQKSSQAPKLLFHYYDKDFNNEADTPDNFQSRRPNTSFCFLDIRSPGLGDTAMYLCATSPIGGSSNEQFFGPGTRLTVL.